This T cell receptor (beta chain) came from a study of blood T cell repertoires in COVID-19. About the study: There were acute and convalescent COVID-19 samples, and they came from the United States, Italy and Spain. Sources were T cells, B-cell-depleted T cells, or PBMCs; the material itself was cDNA or gDNA.

CDR1 and CDR2 from the germline V gene are SGHAT and FQNNGV. V lost 5 bases and J lost 8; bases outside the gene matches: 8. The CDR3 is 13 residues long. Original analysis: Reference gene primer amplification in the assay estimated nucleated cell counts. This table comes from immunoSEQ multiplex PCR, and its TCRdb copy is limited to in-frame clones, with some not included. The DNA was the basis for D and trimming; V, J and clone size are from that table. The data show tens of thousands of clones, almost 90% seen once. The sequenced sample was peripheral blood. V and J are TRBV11-2 and TRBJ1-1; 7 positions agree with TRBD1. The receptor comes from a woman aged 45 to 65 with active or convalescent COVID-19. CDR3 nucleotides: TGTGCCAGCAGCCAAGACAGGGCATTGGAAGCTTTCTTT. Its translation is CASSQDRALEAFF.